Shown below are 5 T cell receptor beta chains from a single sample sequenced in a study of blood T cell repertoires in COVID-19. Here immunoSEQ multiplex PCR was the method, and the copy in TCRdb shows in-frame clones only, minus some. The sample records about 60,000 clones, approximately 88% being singletons. Sequences were obtained from peripheral blood. These receptors originate from a human donor in a cohort sampled during active COVID-19.

In its sample, this clone was seen a few times. The V call is TRBV7-8, the J call TRBJ1-2; tentative D call: TRBD1 (6 bases). The CDR3 is made up of 14 amino acids. Germline CDR1 and CDR2: SGHVS and FQNEAQ. Trimming pared 1 base from V and 4 bases from J, leaving 10 bases between. The CDR3 here is CASSLGRGAYGYTF. The CDR3 DNA reads TGTGCCAGCAGCTTAGGCCGGGGGGCCTATGGCTACACCTTC.

The rearrangement joins TRBV7-3 to TRBJ2-1, with 7 bases matching TRBD1. The CDR3 totals 15 residues. V was pared by 5 bases and J by 0 bases, with 4 bases of the junction left unmatched. Germline V gives CDR1 SGHTA, CDR2 FQGTGA. CDR3 DNA sequence: TGTGCCAGCAGCGCCGGGACAGTCTCCTACAATGAGCAGTTCTTC. Translation gives CASSAGTVSYNEQFF.

V usage is TRBV6-5 and J usage is TRBJ1-1, with TRBD1 as a possible D gene (6 bases). The germline V gene encodes CDR1 MNHEY and CDR2 SVGAGI. CDR3 length equals 12 residues. Trimming removed 10 bases from V and 5 bases from J, with 14 bases in between. CDR3 amino acids: CATRSGDTEAFF. The CDR3 DNA reads as TGTGCCACGCGGTCAGGGGATACTGAAGCTTTCTTT.

The rearrangement uses TRBV7-9 and TRBJ2-3, with D maybe TRBD2 (5 bases). The ends were cut back, 3 bases at V and 4 bases at J, with 5 bases in the middle. Per the germline V gene, CDR1 is SEHNR and CDR2 is FQNEAQ (reference sequence). The CDR3 has 12 amino acids. The DNA of the CDR3 is TGTGCCAGCAGCTTCGGGGCAGATACGCAGTATTTT. This encodes CASSFGADTQYF.

The chain joins TRBV19 to TRBJ2-7, with 9 bases matching TRBD2. Per germline, CDR1 LNHDA and CDR2 SQIVND (reference sequence). V trimming: 5 bases; J trimming: 3 bases; junction bases outside the gene matches: 14. This CDR3 has 17 residues. The CDR3 spells CASSRLPSGRPLYEQYF. The CDR3 DNA reads as TGTGCCAGTAGTCGATTACCCAGCGGGAGGCCCCTCTACGAGCAGTACTTC. The variable domain in full, completed from reference TRBV19 and TRBJ2-7, reads DGGITQSPKYLFRKEGQNVTLSCEQNLNHDAMYWYRQDPGQGLRLIYYSQIVNDFQKGDIAEGYSVSREKKESFPLTVTSAQKNPTAFYLCASSRLPSGRPLYEQYFGPGTRLTVT.